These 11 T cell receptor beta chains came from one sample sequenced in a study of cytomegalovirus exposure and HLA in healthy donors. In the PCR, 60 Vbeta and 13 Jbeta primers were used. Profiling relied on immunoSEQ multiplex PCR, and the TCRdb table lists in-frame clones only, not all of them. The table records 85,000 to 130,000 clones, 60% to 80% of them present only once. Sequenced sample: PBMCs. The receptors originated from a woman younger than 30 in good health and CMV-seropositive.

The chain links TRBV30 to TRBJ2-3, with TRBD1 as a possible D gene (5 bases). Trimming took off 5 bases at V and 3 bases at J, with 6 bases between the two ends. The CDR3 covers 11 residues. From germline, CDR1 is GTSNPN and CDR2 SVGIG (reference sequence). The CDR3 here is CAWGATDTQYF. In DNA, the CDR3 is TGTGCCTGGGGGGCTACAGATACGCAGTATTTT.

The CDR3 loop reads CASRRASYNEQFF. CDR3 in DNA: TGTGCCAGCAGGCGTGCCTCCTACAATGAGCAGTTCTTC. This sequence joins TRBV6-1 and TRBJ2-1, with no clear D. The germline gives CDR1 MNHNS, CDR2 SASEGT. Trimming shortened V by 6 bases and J by 0 bases, and 6 bases separated the two germline ends. CDR3 length: 13 amino acids.

Here the CDR3 DNA reads TGTGCCAGCAGCCCCCCTTCCGGGGAGCTGTTTTTT. It is translated as CASSPPSGELFF. The chain employs TRBV7-3 and TRBJ2-2; D gene uncertain. The CDR3 is 12 residues long. Trimming pared 5 bases from V and 6 bases from J, leaving 7 bases between. Germline V gene sequence: CDR1 SGHTA, CDR2 FQGTGA.

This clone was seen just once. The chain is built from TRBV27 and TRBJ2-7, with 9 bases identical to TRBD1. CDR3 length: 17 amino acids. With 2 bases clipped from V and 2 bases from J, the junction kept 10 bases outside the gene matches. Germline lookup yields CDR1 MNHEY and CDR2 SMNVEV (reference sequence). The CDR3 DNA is TGTGCCAGCAGTTTAGGACCTCCGGGACAGGGACCCTACGAGCAGTACTTC. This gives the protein CASSLGPPGQGPYEQYF.

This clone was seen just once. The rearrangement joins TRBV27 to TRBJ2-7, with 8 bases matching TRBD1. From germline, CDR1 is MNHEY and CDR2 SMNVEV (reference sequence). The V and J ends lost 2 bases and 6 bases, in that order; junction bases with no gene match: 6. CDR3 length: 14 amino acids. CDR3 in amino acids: CASSLIGQGGEQYF. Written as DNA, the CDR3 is TGTGCCAGCAGTTTAATCGGACAGGGCGGCGAGCAGTACTTC.

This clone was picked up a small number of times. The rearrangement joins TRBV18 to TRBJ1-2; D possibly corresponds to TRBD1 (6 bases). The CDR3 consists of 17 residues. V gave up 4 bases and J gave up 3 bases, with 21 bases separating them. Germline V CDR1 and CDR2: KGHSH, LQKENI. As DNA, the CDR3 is TGTGCCAGCTCACTCGCCTCCAGGGGAAGGTTGGACTATGGCTACACCTTC. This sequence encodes CASSLASRGRLDYGYTF. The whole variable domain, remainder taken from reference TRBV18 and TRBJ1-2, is NAGVMQNPRHLVRRRGQEARLRCSPMKGHSHVYWYRQLPEEGLKFMVYLQKENIIDESGMPKERFSAEFPKEGPSILRIQQVVRGDSAAYFCASSLASRGRLDYGYTFGSGTRLTVV.

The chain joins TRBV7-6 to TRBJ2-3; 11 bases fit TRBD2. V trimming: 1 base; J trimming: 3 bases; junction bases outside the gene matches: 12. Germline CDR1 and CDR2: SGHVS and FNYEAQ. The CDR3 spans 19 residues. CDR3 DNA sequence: TGTGCCAGCAGCTTAGTTGCCCTACTAGCGGGAGAGGGTACAGATACGCAGTATTTT. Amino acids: CASSLVALLAGEGTDTQYF.

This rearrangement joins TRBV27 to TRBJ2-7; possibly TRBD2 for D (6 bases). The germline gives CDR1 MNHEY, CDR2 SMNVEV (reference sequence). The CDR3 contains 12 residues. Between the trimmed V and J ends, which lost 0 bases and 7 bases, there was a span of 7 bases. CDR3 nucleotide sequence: TGTGCCAGCAGTTTATCTGCGGGGGAGCAGTACTTC. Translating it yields CASSLSAGEQYF.

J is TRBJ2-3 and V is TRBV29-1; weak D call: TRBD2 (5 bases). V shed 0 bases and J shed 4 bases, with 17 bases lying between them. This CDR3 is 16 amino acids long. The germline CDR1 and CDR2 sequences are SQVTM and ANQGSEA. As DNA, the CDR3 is TGCAGCGTTGAAGATGCCGGGGAGCCCCCCGCAGATACGCAGTATTTT. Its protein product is CSVEDAGEPPADTQYF.

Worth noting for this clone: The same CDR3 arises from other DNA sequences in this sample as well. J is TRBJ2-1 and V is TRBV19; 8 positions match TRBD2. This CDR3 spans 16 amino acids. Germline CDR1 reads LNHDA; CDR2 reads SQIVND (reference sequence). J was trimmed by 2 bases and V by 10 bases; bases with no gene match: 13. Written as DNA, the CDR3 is TGTGCCACGTCCCGGGGGACTAGAATCCCCTACAATGAGCAGTTCTTC. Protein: CATSRGTRIPYNEQFF.

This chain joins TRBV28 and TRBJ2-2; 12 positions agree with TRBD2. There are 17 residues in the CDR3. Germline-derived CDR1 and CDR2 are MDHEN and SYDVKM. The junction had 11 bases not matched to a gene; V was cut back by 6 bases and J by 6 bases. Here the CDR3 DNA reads TGTGCCAGCAGCCCGACTAGCGGGAGATACGGACCCGGGGAGCTGTTTTTT. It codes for CASSPTSGRYGPGELFF.